This T cell receptor (beta chain) was documented in a study of metastatic and nonmetastatic thyroid tumors. Across the study: Repertoire data that came from the blood and tumor or nodule tissue of malignant and benign thyroid patients were compared. Study-wide results and limits: A significant increase in TCR beta diversity was reportedly seen in malignant thyroid tumors relative to benign nodules, in blood and tumor.

Trimming cost V 8 bases and J 7 bases, with 14 bases left between them. CDR3 length: 12 residues. CDR1 SEHNR and CDR2 FQNEAQ come from the germline V gene (reference sequence). This clone was counted at least ten times. Its antigen is as yet unknown. No treatment of any kind had been given to any patient before thyroid surgery. Authors' processing steps: It was from CDR3 differences across clinicopathological groups that a distant-metastasis classifier for papillary thyroid cancer was built. TCRdb re-processed the PCR reads through MiXCR. TCRdb assigned the V and J calls; the authors' analysis was not used. The sample holds 35,000 to 40,000 clones; less than 30% are singletons and the top ten take about 11%.

This rearrangement joins TRBV7-9 to TRBJ1-2, with D tentatively TRBD1 (6 bases). The clonotype was recovered from a male donor with papillary thyroid cancer or a benign thyroid nodule (not recorded which). Some clones in this sample may be carry-over from other donors' samples. Sequencing was done on a sample of blood. The CDR3 DNA follows: TGTGCCAGCTTGGGGGCCAGAGGTGGCTACACCTTC. This encodes CASLGARGGYTF.